The clone carrying this T cell receptor (beta chain) was seen a single time. The antigen is unknown. This sample was included in a study of a mutant IDH1 vaccine in newly diagnosed glioma. Only in-frame clones appear in the TCRdb table, and some are missing; sequencing was by immunoSEQ multiplex PCR. The table includes fewer than 35,000 clones, approximately 77% detected once. Specified time point: week 35, safety follow-up. All doses held 300 ug of mutant IDH1 20-mer peptide, with topical imiquimod. New astrocytomas of WHO grade 3 or 4 that were IDH1-mutant and ATRX-lost were found in the donors. This TCR derives from a man under 40 with glioma. The source material was PBMCs, sampled from a glioma patient whose treatment included an IDH1 peptide vaccine.

The CDR3 region has the DNA TGTGCCAGCAGCCTGAACTTAGGTTCAGAGACCCAGTACTTC. This gives the protein CASSLNLGSETQYF. J is TRBJ2-5 and V is TRBV7-2; no definite D call. Germline V CDR1 and CDR2: SGHTA, FQGNSA. The ends were cut back, 5 bases at V and 4 bases at J, with 14 bases in the middle. CDR3 length: 14 amino acids. Together with reference TRBV7-2 and TRBJ2-5, the CDR3 gives the full variable domain: GAGVSQSPSNKVTEKGKDVELRCDPISGHTALYWYRQSLGQGLEFLIYFQGNSAPDKSGLPSDRFSAERTGGSVSTLTIQRTQQEDSAVYLCASSLNLGSETQYFGPGTRLLVL.